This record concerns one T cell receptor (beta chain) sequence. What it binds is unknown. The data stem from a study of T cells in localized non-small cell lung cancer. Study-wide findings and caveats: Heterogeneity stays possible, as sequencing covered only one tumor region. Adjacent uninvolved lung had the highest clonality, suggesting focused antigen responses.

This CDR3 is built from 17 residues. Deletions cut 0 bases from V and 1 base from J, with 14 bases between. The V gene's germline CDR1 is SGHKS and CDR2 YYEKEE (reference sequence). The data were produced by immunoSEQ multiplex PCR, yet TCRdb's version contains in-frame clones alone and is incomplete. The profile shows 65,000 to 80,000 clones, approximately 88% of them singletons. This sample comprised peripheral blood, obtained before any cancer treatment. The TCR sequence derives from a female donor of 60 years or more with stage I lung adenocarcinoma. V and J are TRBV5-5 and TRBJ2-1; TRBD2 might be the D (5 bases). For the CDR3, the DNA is TGTGCCAGCAGCTTGGAGATGGGAGCGACGTCCTACAATGAGCAGTTCTTC. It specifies CASSLEMGATSYNEQFF.